The 7 T cell receptor beta chains presented below share a single source sample, sequenced in a study of shared clonotypes between healthy human individuals. TCRdb's copy holds only in-frame clones and misses some; the assay was immunoSEQ multiplex PCR. This sample has roughly 2 million clones, with 90% to 96% found just once. Sequencing input: naive CD4+ T cells sorted from blood. Indicated subset: CD45RA+ positively selected. Source of these receptors: a man aged 18 to 30 in good health.

This chain links TRBV7-9 with TRBJ1-3; D is possibly TRBD1 (6 bases). The germline CDR1 and CDR2 sequences are SEHNR and FQNEAQ (reference sequence). The length of the CDR3 is 16 residues. Trimming took off 3 bases at V and 0 bases at J, with 12 bases between the two ends. CDR3 nucleotide sequence: TGTGCCAGCAGCTTGACATTGGACAGCTCTGGAAACACCATATATTTT. Translating it yields CASSLTLDSSGNTIYF.

A note on this clone: The sample holds other DNA sequences that translate to the same CDR3. The chain joins TRBV11-2 to TRBJ2-5; unclear D gene. The length of the CDR3 is 12 residues. The V end lost 0 bases, the J end lost 5 bases, and 4 bases lay between the germline ends. Germline loops: CDR1 SGHAT, CDR2 FQNNGV. The CDR3 sequence: CASSLERETQYF. The CDR3 DNA follows: TGTGCCAGCAGCTTAGAGCGGGAGACCCAGTACTTC.

This rearrangement joins TRBV5-1 to TRBJ1-2; D uncertain. Germline V lookup: CDR1 SGHRS, CDR2 YFSETQ. The length of the CDR3 is 16 residues. With 4 bases removed from V and 7 bases from J, the gap between germline ends came to 23 bases. The CDR3 DNA sequence: TGCGCCAGCAGCCCGCGAACGGCGGCTTATAATAGTGGCTACACCTTC. It encodes CASSPRTAAYNSGYTF.

This chain connects TRBV5-1 to TRBJ2-1; no clear D gene. Germline V gene sequence: CDR1 SGHRS, CDR2 YFSETQ. The CDR3 loop spans 13 amino acids. Trimming cost V 3 bases and J 8 bases, with 12 bases left between them. Here the CDR3 reads CASSYPNGDEQFF. CDR3 nucleotides: TGCGCCAGCAGCTATCCTAACGGAGATGAGCAGTTCTTC.

The genes are TRBV5-5 and TRBJ1-1, with D uncertain. This CDR3 region has 14 residues. Trimming pared 1 base from V and 0 bases from J, leaving 7 bases between. Germline CDR1 and CDR2: SGHKS and YYEKEE (reference sequence). The CDR3 region has the DNA TGTGCCAGCAGCTTGTCTGTCCTGAACACTGAAGCTTTCTTT. This encodes CASSLSVLNTEAFF.

This clone was counted only a few times. The rearrangement joins TRBV27 to TRBJ1-6, with D perhaps matching TRBD1 (5 bases). Germline V lookup: CDR1 MNHEY, CDR2 SMNVEV (reference sequence). The CDR3 sequence is 14 residues long. The V gene lost 5 bases and the J gene lost 9 bases, with 14 bases spanning the gap. For the CDR3, the DNA is TGTGCCAGCAGTGTAGGGACCGCCGGTTCACCCCTCCACTTT. Its protein is CASSVGTAGSPLHF.

The gene calls are TRBV19 and TRBJ1-5, with no clear D. The CDR3 contains 15 residues. Trimming pared 3 bases from V and 6 bases from J, leaving 15 bases between. The germline CDR1 and CDR2 sequences are LNHDA and SQIVND (reference sequence). CDR3 amino acids: CASSIGLAGTQPQHF. The CDR3 DNA reads TGTGCCAGTAGTATCGGTTTGGCGGGTACTCAGCCCCAGCATTTT.